One TCR beta chain is described in this entry. Its antigen is unidentified. Libraries were prepared by immunoSEQ multiplex PCR; TCRdb keeps only in-frame clonotypes and omits some of them. Altogether under 200,000 clones are present, about 94% being singletons, with the ten largest covering approximately 9.6%. The sample comes from a study of T cell responses to AZD1222 COVID-19 vaccine. Study background: Second doses at about 4 or about 12 weeks were pooled.

Study-level findings and limits: Sampling that yielded the repertoires occurred only after the peak T cell response. Possibly, clonal diversity was underestimated; donors were largely white British and included more females.

Germline loops: CDR1 SGDLS, CDR2 YYNGEE. Trimming stripped 0 bases from V and 0 bases from J, with 9 bases between. The length of the CDR3 is 16 residues. The source material was peripheral blood, sampled on day 0 of AZD1222 vaccination. The genes are TRBV9 and TRBJ2-2; perhaps TRBD2 as D (6 bases). This TCR was recovered from an adult in good health. The CDR3 DNA reads as TGTGCCAGCAGCGTAGGAGGGAGGTCGAACACCGGGGAGCTGTTTTTT. Amino acids: CASSVGGRSNTGELFF.